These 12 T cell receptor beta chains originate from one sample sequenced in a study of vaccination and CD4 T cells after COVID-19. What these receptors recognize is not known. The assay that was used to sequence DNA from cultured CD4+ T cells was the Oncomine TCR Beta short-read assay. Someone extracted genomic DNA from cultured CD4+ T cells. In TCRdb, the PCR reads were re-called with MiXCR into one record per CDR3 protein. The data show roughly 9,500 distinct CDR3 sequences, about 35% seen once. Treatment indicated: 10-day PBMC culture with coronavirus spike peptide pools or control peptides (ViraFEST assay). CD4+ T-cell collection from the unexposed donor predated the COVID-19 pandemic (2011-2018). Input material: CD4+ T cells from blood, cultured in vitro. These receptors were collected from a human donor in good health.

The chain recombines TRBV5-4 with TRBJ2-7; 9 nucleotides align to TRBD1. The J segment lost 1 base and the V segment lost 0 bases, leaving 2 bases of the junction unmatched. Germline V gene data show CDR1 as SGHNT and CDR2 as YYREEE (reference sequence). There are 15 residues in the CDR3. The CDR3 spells CASSLAGTGSYEQYF. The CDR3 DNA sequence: TGTGCCAGCAGCTTGGCCGGGACAGGGTCCTACGAGCAGTACTTC. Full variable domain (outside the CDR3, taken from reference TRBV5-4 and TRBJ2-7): ETGVTQSPTHLIKTRGQQVTLRCSSQSGHNTVSWYQQALGQGPQFIFQYYREEENGRGNFPPRFSGLQFPNYSSELNVNALELDDSALYLCASSLAGTGSYEQYFGPGTRLTVT.

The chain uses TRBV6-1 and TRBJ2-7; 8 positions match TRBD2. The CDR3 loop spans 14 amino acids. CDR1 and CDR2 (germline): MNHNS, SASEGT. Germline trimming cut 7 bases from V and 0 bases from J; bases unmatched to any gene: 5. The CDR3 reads CASTLSGSSYEQYF. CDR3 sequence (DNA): TGTGCCAGCACCCTGAGCGGGAGCTCCTACGAGCAGTACTTC.

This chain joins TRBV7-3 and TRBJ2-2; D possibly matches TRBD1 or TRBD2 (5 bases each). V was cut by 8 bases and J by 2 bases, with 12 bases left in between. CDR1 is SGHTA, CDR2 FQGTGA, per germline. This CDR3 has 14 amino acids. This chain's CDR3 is CASARGANTGELFF. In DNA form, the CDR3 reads TGTGCCAGCGCTCGAGGGGCCAACACCGGGGAGCTGTTTTTT.

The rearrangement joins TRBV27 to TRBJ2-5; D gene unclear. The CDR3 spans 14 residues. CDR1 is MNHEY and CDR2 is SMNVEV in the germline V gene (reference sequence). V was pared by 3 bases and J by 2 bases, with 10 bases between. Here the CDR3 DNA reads TGTGCCAGCAGTTTCGGCCAGCTTCAAGAGACCCAGTACTTC. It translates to CASSFGQLQETQYF.

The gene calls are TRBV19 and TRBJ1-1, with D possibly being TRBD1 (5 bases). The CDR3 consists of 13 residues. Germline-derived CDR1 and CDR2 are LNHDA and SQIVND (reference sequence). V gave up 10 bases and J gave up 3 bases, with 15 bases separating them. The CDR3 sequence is CAIKQADHTEAFF. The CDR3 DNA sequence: TGTGCCATTAAACAGGCAGACCACACTGAAGCTTTCTTT.

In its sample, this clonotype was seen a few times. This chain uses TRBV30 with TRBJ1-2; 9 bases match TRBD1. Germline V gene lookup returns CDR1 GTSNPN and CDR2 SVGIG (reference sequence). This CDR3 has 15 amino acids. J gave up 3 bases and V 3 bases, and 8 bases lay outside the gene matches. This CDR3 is CAWRMGQGVDYGYTF. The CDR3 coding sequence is TGTGCCTGGAGAATGGGACAGGGAGTAGACTATGGCTACACCTTC.

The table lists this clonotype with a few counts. The CDR3 nucleotides are TGTGCCAGCAGCCCGACTGGACCTAATGAGCAGTTCTTC. Its translation is CASSPTGPNEQFF. This chain links TRBV7-9 with TRBJ2-1; no reliable D call. CDR3 length: 13 residues. Germline V gene data show CDR1 as SEHNR and CDR2 as FQNEAQ (reference sequence). V lost 5 bases, J lost 7 bases, and 12 bases lay in between.

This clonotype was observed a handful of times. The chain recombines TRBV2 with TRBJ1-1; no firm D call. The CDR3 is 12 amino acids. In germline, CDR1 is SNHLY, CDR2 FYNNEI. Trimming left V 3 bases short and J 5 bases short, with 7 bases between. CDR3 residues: CASSDLYTEAFF. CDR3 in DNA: TGTGCCAGCAGTGATTTGTATACTGAAGCTTTCTTT. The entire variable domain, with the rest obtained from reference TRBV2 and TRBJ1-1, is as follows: EPEVTQTPSHQVTQMGQEVILRCVPISNHLYFYWYRQILGQKVEFLVSFYNNEISEKSEIFDDQFSVERPDGSNFTLKIRSTKLEDSAMYFCASSDLYTEAFFGQGTRLTVV.

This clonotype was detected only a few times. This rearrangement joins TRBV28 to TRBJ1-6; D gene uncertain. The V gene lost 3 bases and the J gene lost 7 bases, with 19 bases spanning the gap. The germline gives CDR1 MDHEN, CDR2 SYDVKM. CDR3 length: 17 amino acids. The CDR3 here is CASSFKLYQSPNSPLHF. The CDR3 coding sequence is TGTGCCAGCAGTTTTAAACTATACCAATCACCGAATTCACCCCTCCACTTT.

The CDR3 nucleotides read TGCGCCAGCAGCTTGGCCATCGGGAACTATGGCTACACCTTC. Translated: CASSLAIGNYGYTF. V usage is TRBV5-1 and J usage is TRBJ1-2; D gene unclear. The CDR3 totals 14 residues. The V gene's germline CDR1 is SGHRS and CDR2 YFSETQ. Trimming took 0 bases from V and 2 from J, leaving 8 bases between them.

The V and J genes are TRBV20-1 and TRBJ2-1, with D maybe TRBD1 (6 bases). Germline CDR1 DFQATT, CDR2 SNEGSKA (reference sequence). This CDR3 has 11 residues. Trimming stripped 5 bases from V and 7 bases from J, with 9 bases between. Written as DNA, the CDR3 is TGCAGTGCTTACAGGGTGAATGAGCAGTTCTTC. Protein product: CSAYRVNEQFF.

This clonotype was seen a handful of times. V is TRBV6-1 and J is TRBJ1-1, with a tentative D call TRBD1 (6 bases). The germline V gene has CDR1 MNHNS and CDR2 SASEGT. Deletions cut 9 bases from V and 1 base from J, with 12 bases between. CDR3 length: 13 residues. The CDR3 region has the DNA TGTGCCAGTAGGACACAGGGGAACACTGAAGCTTTCTTT. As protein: CASRTQGNTEAFF.